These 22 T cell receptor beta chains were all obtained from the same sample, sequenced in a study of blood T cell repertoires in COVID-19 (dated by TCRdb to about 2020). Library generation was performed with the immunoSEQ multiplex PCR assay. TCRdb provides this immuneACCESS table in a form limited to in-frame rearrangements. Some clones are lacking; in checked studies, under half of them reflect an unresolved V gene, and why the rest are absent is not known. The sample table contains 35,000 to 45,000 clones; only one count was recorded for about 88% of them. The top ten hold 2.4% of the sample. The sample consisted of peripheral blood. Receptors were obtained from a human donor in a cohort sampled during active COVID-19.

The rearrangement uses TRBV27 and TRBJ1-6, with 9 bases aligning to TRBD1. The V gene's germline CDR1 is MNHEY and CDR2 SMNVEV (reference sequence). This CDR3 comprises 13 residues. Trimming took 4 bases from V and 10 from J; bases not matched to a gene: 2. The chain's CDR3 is CASSWDRDSPLHF. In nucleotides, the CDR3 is TGTGCCAGCAGTTGGGACAGGGACTCACCCCTCCACTTT.

In DNA, the CDR3 is TGTGCCAGTAGTATAGAAACTTCCTCTGGAAACACCATATATTTT. The encoded protein is CASSIETSSGNTIYF. The genes are TRBV19 and TRBJ1-3; no firm D call. This CDR3 is built from 15 residues. V lost 0 bases and J 0 bases, leaving 6 bases between the germline ends. CDR1 and CDR2 from the germline V gene are LNHDA and SQIVND (reference sequence).

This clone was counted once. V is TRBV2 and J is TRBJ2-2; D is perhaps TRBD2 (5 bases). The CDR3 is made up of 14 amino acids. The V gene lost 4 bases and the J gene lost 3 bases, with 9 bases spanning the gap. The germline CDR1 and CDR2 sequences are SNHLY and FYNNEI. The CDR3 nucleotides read TGTGCCAGCAGTGCCGGGGTGGACACCGGGGAGCTGTTTTTT. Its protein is CASSAGVDTGELFF. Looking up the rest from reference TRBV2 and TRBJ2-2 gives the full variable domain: EPEVTQTPSHQVTQMGQEVILRCVPISNHLYFYWYRQILGQKVEFLVSFYNNEISEKSEIFDDQFSVERPDGSNFTLKIRSTKLEDSAMYFCASSAGVDTGELFFGEGSRLTVL.

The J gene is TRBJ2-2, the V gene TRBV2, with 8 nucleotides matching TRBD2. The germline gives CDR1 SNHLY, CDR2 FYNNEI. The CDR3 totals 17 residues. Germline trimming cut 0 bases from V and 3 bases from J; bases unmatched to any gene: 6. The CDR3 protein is CASSEASGGLDTGELFF. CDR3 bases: TGTGCCAGCAGTGAAGCCTCGGGGGGGCTCGACACCGGGGAGCTGTTTTTT.

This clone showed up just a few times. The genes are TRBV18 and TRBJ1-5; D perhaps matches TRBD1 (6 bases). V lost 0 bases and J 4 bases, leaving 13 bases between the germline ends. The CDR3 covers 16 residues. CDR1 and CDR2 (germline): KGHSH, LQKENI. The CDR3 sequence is CASSPPGTGPNQPQHF. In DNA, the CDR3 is TGTGCCAGCTCACCACCGGGCACAGGGCCGAATCAGCCCCAGCATTTT.

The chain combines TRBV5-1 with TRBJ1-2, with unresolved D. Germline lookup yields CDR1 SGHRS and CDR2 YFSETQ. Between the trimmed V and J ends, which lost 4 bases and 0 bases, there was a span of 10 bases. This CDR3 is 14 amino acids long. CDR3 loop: CASSPSGANYGYTF. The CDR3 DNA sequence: TGCGCCAGCAGCCCCTCGGGAGCTAACTATGGCTACACCTTC.

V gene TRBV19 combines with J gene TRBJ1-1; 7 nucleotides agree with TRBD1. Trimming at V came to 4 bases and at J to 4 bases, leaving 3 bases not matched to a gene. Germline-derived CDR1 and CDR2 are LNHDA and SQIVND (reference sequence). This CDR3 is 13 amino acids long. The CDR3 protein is CASSNRGGTEAFF. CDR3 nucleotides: TGTGCCAGTAGTAACAGGGGCGGCACTGAAGCTTTCTTT. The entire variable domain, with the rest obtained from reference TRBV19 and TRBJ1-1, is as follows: DGGITQSPKYLFRKEGQNVTLSCEQNLNHDAMYWYRQDPGQGLRLIYYSQIVNDFQKGDIAEGYSVSREKKESFPLTVTSAQKNPTAFYLCASSNRGGTEAFFGQGTRLTVV.

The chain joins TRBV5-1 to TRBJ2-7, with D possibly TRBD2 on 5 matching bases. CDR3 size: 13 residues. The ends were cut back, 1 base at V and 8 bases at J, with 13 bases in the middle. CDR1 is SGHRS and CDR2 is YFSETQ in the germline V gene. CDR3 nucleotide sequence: TGCGCCAGCAGCTTGCCAGACTCGGGGAAGCAGTACTTC. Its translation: CASSLPDSGKQYF. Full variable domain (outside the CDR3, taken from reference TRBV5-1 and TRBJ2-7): KAGVTQTPRYLIKTRGQQVTLSCSPISGHRSVSWYQQTPGQGLQFLFEYFSETQRNKGNFPGRFSGRQFSNSRSEMNVSTLELGDSALYLCASSLPDSGKQYFGPGTRLTVT.

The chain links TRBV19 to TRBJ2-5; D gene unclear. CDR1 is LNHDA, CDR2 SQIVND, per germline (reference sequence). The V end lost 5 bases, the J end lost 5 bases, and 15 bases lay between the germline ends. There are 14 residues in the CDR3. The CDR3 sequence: CASSPTSLRETQYF. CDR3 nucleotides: TGTGCCAGTAGTCCCACCAGCCTCAGGGAGACCCAGTACTTC. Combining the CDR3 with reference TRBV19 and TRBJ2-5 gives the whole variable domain DGGITQSPKYLFRKEGQNVTLSCEQNLNHDAMYWYRQDPGQGLRLIYYSQIVNDFQKGDIAEGYSVSREKKESFPLTVTSAQKNPTAFYLCASSPTSLRETQYFGPGTRLLVL.

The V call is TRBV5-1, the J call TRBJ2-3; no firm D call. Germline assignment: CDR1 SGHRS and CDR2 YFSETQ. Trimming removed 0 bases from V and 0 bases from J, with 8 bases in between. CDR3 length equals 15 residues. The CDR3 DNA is TGCGCCAGCAGCTTGGGAGGAACTAGCACAGATACGCAGTATTTT. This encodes CASSLGGTSTDTQYF.

Here the CDR3 reads CASKMTGEENGYTF. CDR3 bases: TGTGCCAGTAAAATGACAGGGGAGGAGAATGGCTACACCTTC. The chain recombines TRBV19 with TRBJ1-2; 8 positions agree with TRBD1. Per germline, CDR1 LNHDA and CDR2 SQIVND (reference sequence). J lost 6 bases, V lost 7 bases, and 10 bases had no gene match. The CDR3 has 14 residues.

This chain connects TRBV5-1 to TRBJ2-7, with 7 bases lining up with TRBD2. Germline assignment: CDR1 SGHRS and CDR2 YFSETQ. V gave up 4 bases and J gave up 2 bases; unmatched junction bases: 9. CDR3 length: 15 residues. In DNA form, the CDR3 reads TGCGCCAGCAGCCCAAGACTAGCTGGAACCTACGAGCAGTACTTC. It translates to CASSPRLAGTYEQYF.

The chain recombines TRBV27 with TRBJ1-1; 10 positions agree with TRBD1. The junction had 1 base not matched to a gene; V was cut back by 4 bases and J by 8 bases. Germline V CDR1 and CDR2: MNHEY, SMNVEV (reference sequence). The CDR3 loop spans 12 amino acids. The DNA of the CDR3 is TGTGCCAGCAGTTGGGGACAGGGGGAAGCTTTCTTT. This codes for CASSWGQGEAFF.

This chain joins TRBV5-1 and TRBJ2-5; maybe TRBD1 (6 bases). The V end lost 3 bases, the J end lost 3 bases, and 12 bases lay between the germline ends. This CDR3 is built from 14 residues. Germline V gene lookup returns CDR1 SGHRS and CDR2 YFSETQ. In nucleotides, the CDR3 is TGCGCCAGCAGCTGGATGACAGGTGAAGAGACCCAGTACTTC. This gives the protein CASSWMTGEETQYF.

The CDR3 sequence: CAWSPGSSYNEQFF. CDR3 in DNA: TGTGCCTGGAGTCCCGGGAGCTCCTACAATGAGCAGTTCTTC. The V call is TRBV30, the J call TRBJ2-1; a weak D match, TRBD2 (6 bases). V was trimmed by 2 bases and J by 0 bases, leaving 8 bases between them. The germline CDR1 and CDR2 sequences are GTSNPN and SVGIG (reference sequence). The CDR3 is 14 amino acids. Drawing the rest from reference TRBV30 and TRBJ2-1, the complete variable domain is SQTIHQWPATLVQPVGSPLSLECTVEGTSNPNLYWYRQAAGRGLQLLFYSVGIGQISSEVPQNLSASRPQDRQFILSSKKLLLSDSGFYLCAWSPGSSYNEQFFGPGTRLTVL.

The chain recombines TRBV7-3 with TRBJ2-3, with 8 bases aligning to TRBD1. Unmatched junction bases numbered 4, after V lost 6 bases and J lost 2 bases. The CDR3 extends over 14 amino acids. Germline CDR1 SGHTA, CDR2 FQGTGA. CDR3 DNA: TGTGCCAGCAGTAGGGACAGGTACACAGATACGCAGTATTTT. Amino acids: CASSRDRYTDTQYF.

The CDR3 DNA reads TGTGCCAGCAGCTTGATGAACAGGCCTGAAGCTTTCTTT. The encoded protein is CASSLMNRPEAFF. V gene TRBV11-1 combines with J gene TRBJ1-1, with D possibly TRBD1 on 5 matching bases. CDR1 is SGHAT, CDR2 FQDESV, per germline (reference sequence). This CDR3 contains 13 residues. The ends were cut back, 3 bases at V and 6 bases at J, with 11 bases in the middle.

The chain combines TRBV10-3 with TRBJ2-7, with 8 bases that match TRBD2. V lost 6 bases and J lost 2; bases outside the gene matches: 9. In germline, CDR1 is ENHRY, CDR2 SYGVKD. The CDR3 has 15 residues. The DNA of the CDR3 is TGTGCCATCAGGAAAAGCGGGGGCGATACCTACGAGCAGTACTTC. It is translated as CAIRKSGGDTYEQYF.

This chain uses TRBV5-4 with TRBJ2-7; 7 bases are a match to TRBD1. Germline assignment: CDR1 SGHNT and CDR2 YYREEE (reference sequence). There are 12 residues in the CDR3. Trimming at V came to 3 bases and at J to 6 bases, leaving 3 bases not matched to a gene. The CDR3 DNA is TGTGCCAGCAGCTGGACAGGAGCCGAGCAGTACTTC. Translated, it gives CASSWTGAEQYF.

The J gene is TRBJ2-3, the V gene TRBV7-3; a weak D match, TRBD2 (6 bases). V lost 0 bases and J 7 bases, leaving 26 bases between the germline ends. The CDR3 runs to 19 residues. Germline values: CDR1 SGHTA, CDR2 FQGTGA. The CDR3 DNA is TGTGCCAGCAGCTTAACGAGGCCCGGGGACTCCACGACCGCCCATACGCAGTATTTT. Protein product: CASSLTRPGDSTTAHTQYF.

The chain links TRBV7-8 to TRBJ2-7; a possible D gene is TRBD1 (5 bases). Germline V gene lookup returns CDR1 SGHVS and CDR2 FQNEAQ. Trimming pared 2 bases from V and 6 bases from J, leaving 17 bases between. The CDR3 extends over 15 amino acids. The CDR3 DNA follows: TGTGCCAGCAGCTTAAGAAGGAGCAGGGAAGTCGAGCAGTACTTC. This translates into CASSLRRSREVEQYF.

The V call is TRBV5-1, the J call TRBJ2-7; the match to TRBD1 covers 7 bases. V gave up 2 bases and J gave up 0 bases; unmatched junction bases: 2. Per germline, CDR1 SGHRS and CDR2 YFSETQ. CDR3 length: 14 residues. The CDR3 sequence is CASSFRGSSYEQYF. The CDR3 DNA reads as TGCGCCAGCAGCTTCAGGGGGAGCTCCTACGAGCAGTACTTC. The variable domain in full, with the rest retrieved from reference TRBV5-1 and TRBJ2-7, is KAGVTQTPRYLIKTRGQQVTLSCSPISGHRSVSWYQQTPGQGLQFLFEYFSETQRNKGNFPGRFSGRQFSNSRSEMNVSTLELGDSALYLCASSFRGSSYEQYFGPGTRLTVT.